The 2 T cell receptor beta chains given below trace back to one sample, sequenced in a study of T-cell memory formation after mild COVID-19. Each CDR3 protein is one row after TCRdb ran MiXCR on the 5' RACE reads. This sample has around 500,000 distinct CDR3 sequences, with roughly 20% found just once. The sample comprised PBMCs or a T cell subset sorted from them (not recorded which). Every receptor here comes from an adult woman who had mild COVID-19 (a few samples of this study predate the infection). Cell type and time point are not known.

A few counts support this clonotype. The chain carries TRBV29-1 and TRBJ2-7; 7 bases agree with TRBD2. Germline CDR1 is SQVTM and CDR2 is ANQGSEA. Trimming at V came to 5 bases and at J to 1 base, leaving 5 bases not matched to a gene. This CDR3 comprises 13 residues. The CDR3 bases are TGCAGCGTTTTGACTAGCCGGTCCTACGAGCAGTACTTC. Its protein is CSVLTSRSYEQYF.

This clonotype has at least ten counts. The V gene is TRBV5-5, the J gene TRBJ2-7; 8 nucleotides align to TRBD2. V shed 6 bases, J shed 7 bases, and the junction held 9 bases outside the gene matches. This CDR3 contains 13 residues. The germline V gene has CDR1 SGHKS and CDR2 YYEKEE (reference sequence). The CDR3 DNA is TGTGCCAGCATGAATAGCGGGGCCTGGGAGCAGTACTTC. Protein sequence: CASMNSGAWEQYF.